This record covers a single TCR beta chain. Its target is unknown. Use of 60 Vbeta and 13 Jbeta primers characterized the PCR. Measured with immunoSEQ multiplex PCR; TCRdb has only the in-frame clones, and not every one. The table has about 130,000 clones, under 80% seen once. V was clipped by 2 bases and J by 5 bases; unmatched bases: 2. The CDR3 totals 14 residues. Germline-derived CDR1 and CDR2 are ENHRY and SYGVKD. This record comes from a study of cytomegalovirus exposure and HLA in healthy donors. The study, taken as a whole, reports: For TCR beta chains, V- and J-gene trimming was later linked to a missense DCLRE1C variant.

The source material was PBMCs. The clonotype comes from a man aged 18 to 29 in good health and CMV-seropositive. The chain couples TRBV10-3 to TRBJ2-1; 8 nucleotides agree with TRBD2. The CDR3 nucleotides are TGTGCCATCAGTGAGCGGGGGGGGCACAATGAGCAGTTCTTC. Its translation: CAISERGGHNEQFF.